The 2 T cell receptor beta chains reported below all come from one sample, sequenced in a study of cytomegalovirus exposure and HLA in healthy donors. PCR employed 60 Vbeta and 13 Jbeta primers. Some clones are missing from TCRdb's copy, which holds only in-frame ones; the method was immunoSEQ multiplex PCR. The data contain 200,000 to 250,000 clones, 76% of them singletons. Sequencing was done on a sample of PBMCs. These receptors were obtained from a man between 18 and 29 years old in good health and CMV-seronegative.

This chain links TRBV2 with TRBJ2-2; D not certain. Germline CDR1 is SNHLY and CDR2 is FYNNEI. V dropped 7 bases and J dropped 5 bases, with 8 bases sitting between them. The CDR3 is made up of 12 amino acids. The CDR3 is CASTVVTGELFF. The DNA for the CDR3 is TGTGCCAGCACAGTCGTTACCGGGGAGCTGTTTTTT.

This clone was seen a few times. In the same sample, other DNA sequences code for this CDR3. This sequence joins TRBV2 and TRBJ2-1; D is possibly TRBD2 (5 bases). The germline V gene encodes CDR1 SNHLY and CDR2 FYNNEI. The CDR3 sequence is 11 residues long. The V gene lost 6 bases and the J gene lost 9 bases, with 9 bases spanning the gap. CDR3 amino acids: CASRVLAEQFF. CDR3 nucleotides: TGTGCCAGCAGGGTTCTAGCTGAGCAGTTCTTC.